This TCR beta chain was profiled in a study of control samples from healthy donors and cancer patients. The data were produced by immunoSEQ multiplex PCR, yet TCRdb's version contains in-frame clones alone and is incomplete. The repertoire has under 150,000 clones, just under 95% of them found once; the top ten carry about 11%. Germline lookup yields CDR1 SNHLY and CDR2 FYNNEI. This CDR3 is built from 17 residues. V trimming: 6 bases; J trimming: 5 bases; junction bases outside the gene matches: 10. Sample: blood. The source is a young man in good health. V and J are TRBV2 and TRBJ2-3; TRBD2 aligns across 14 bases. The CDR3 region has the DNA TGTGCCAGCAGGACTAGCGGGAGGGCGGAAAAAGGAGATACGCAGTATTTT. As protein: CASRTSGRAEKGDTQYF.